These 2 T cell receptor beta chains share one sample of origin, sequenced in a study of CD8 T cells in Susac syndrome. Random hexamers were used to reverse transcribe the RNA input (roughly 0.5 to 1 ug). TCRdb reanalysed the immunoSEQ multiplex PCR reads using MiXCR and keeps one entry per CDR3 protein. The table has about 210,000 distinct CDR3 sequences, 95% seen once. Sequencing was performed on CD4+ T cells from PBMCs. The receptor set was obtained from a human donor with multiple sclerosis.

This chain joins TRBV20-1 and TRBJ1-2; TRBD1 might be the D (5 bases). Germline loops: CDR1 DFQATT, CDR2 SNEGSKA (reference sequence). The CDR3 runs 15 residues. Deletions cut 0 bases from V and 8 bases from J, with 19 bases between. CDR3 nucleotide sequence: TGCAGTGCTAGAGACCCCATCGGGGCGCCTCGGGGCTACACCTTC. Translating it yields CSARDPIGAPRGYTF.

As DNA, the CDR3 is TGTGCCAGCAACTCCCCGGGACCCGGCACAGATACGCAGTATTTT. Amino acid sequence: CASNSPGPGTDTQYF. The rearrangement joins TRBV4-2 to TRBJ2-3; the D gene could be TRBD1 or TRBD2 (5 bases each). CDR1 and CDR2 (germline): LGHNA, YNFKEQ. The CDR3 is 15 amino acids. Trimming stripped 7 bases from V and 1 base from J, with 15 bases between.